This T cell receptor beta chain was identified in a study of T-cell reconstitution after alpha-beta-depleted transplantation in children (dated by TCRdb to the mid-2010s). With respect to the entire study: Using TCR repertoire profiling, the study followed T-cell immune reconstitution in a quantitative way in children after TCRalphabeta/CD19-depleted allogeneic hematopoietic cell transplantation.

The method was PCR. These reads were obtained on an Illumina HiSeq 2500. To normalize quantification of the TCRbeta repertoire, the TCR libraries were built with molecular barcoding that relied on unique molecular identifiers. The public reads were quality trimmed at Q25 with fastp and then assembled into clones with MiXCR by TCRdb, keeping productive beta chains. Identical CDR3 protein sequences are pooled into one entry, listed with their most common genes and DNA. The sample contains 200,000 to 250,000 distinct CDR3 sequences, more than 10% of them found a single time. Around 2.5% of the sample lies in the top ten. This clonotype was counted ten times or more. There is no known antigen for this receptor. The record has no base qualities; no much larger clone is one base away. Sequenced material: PBMCs from the stem cell graft donor, taken from the stem cell graft. This TCR derives from a human donor who donated a stem cell graft to a child with acute lymphoblastic leukemia.

The DNA sequence is given as TGTGCCAGCAGCTTAGGAGTTTCGAGGGAGCAGTACTTC. It codes for CASSLGVSREQYF. The chain joins TRBV13 to TRBJ2-7; the D gene remains uncertain. V is clipped by 0 bases and J by 7 bases, and the sequence between their germline boundaries is 10 bases long. Taken from cysteine to phenylalanine, the CDR3 has 13 residues. Of the read, only the CDR3 DNA is kept; its 39 bases are in frame from base 1. Per the germline V gene (reference sequence), PRHDT is the CDR1 and FYEKMQ is the CDR2.